The rows below give T cell receptor beta chains drawn from one sample of a study of blood T cell repertoires in COVID-19. Produced via immunoSEQ multiplex PCR; TCRdb's table is partial and in-frame only. The sample lists about 94,000 clones, about 80% seen once, with around 20% in the top ten. The specimen sequenced was peripheral blood. Every receptor here comes from a human donor in a cohort sampled during active COVID-19. The CDR3 runs from the conserved cysteine through the conserved F or W. The D gene is left open where the match is weak. Size values are once, few and many counts, or a class for expanded clones, and some rows have none.

>once|TRBV12-3/TRBV12-4|TRBJ2-7|TRBD2
TGTGCCAGCAGGACTAGCGGGAGGAGGGAGCAGTACTTC
CASRTSGRREQYF
>once|TRBV24-1|TRBJ2-7|.
TGTGCCACCAGTGACAAGGGTGGCAGGGCCGAGGACGAGCAGTACTTC
CATSDKGGRAEDEQYF
>.|TRBV5-1|TRBJ2-7|TRBD1
TGCGCCAGCACAGCAGGGGGCTGGTACGAGCAGTACTTC
CASTAGGWYEQYF
>.|TRBV29-1|TRBJ2-4|.
TGCAGCGGTAGCCCCGGGGACAAAAACATTCAGTACTTC
CSGSPGDKNIQYF
>.|TRBV20-1|TRBJ2-7|TRBD1
TGCAGGGGACAGGGTGGGTACGAGCAGTACTTC
CRGQGGYEQYF
>.|TRBV28|TRBJ2-7|TRBD2
TGTGCCAGCAGGGTCCCCACGGGAGCGGGGGAGCAGTACTTC
CASRVPTGAGEQYF
>.|TRBV12-3/TRBV12-4|TRBJ2-1|.
TGTGCCAGCAGTTTGCGGGTTGAGCAGTTCTTC
CASSLRVEQFF
>.|TRBV5-1|TRBJ1-4|TRBD1
TGCGCCAGCAGCGCAGACAGGGCCCCTAATGAAAAACTGTTTTTT
CASSADRAPNEKLFF
>once|TRBV29-1|TRBJ1-1|.
TGCAGCGTGGCTGACAGGTCTCTAACTGAAGCTTTCTTT
CSVADRSLTEAFF
>.|TRBV5-1|TRBJ2-7|.
TGCGCCAGCAGCTTGGGAGGAAGCTCCTACGAGCAGTACTTC
CASSLGGSSYEQYF
>.|TRBV9|TRBJ2-7|TRBD2
TGTGCCAGCAGCACCACGGGGGGGAGCGGGATCTACGAGCAGTACTTC
CASSTTGGSGIYEQYF
>.|TRBV1|TRBJ2-6|.
TGCACCAGCAGCCAAGATCGGACATATGGGGCCAACGTCCTGACTTTC
CTSSQDRTYGANVLTF
>once|TRBV7-9|TRBJ1-2|TRBD1
TGTGCCAGCAGCTTAGACGCAGGGGGATTCTATGGCTACACCTTC
CASSLDAGGFYGYTF
>once|TRBV5-6|TRBJ2-5|TRBD2
TGTGCCAGCAAAGCAGGGCTAGCGGGAGGCCTTCAAGAGACCCAGTACTTC
CASKAGLAGGLQETQYF
>once|TRBV5-1|TRBJ2-7|TRBD2
TGCGCCAGCAGCTTGGGGACTAGCGGCCTTTCCTCCTACGAGCAGTACTTC
CASSLGTSGLSSYEQYF
>.|TRBV9|TRBJ1-2|.
TGTGCCAGCAGCGTAGATCCAGGACAGAACTATGGCTACACCTTC
CASSVDPGQNYGYTF
>.|TRBV29-1|TRBJ1-2|.
TGCAGCGCTTTGGACGGAGGATCCTATGGCTACACCTTC
CSALDGGSYGYTF
>.|TRBV19|TRBJ1-1|TRBD1
TGTGCCAGTAGTATTTACGGGACAGGGGCTGAAGCTTTCTTT
CASSIYGTGAEAFF
>.|TRBV10-2|TRBJ2-3|TRBD1
TGCGCCAGCAGACGCGACAGGGGGAACACAGATACGCAGTATTTT
CASRRDRGNTDTQYF
>.|TRBV19|TRBJ2-2|TRBD2
TGTGCCAGCTCACTGACTAGCGGGAGAACCGGGGAGCTGTTTTTT
CASSLTSGRTGELFF
>.|TRBV5-1|TRBJ2-7|TRBD2
TGCGCCAGCAGTTGGACTAGCGGGAGGGTGAATTCCTACGAGCAGTACTTC
CASSWTSGRVNSYEQYF
>.|TRBV11-2|TRBJ1-2|TRBD1
TGTGCCAGCAGCTTAGAGAGGGGGCACGGCTACACCTTC
CASSLERGHGYTF
>.|TRBV28|TRBJ1-1|TRBD1
TGTGCCAGCAGTTATCCGGGACAGGTAATGGACACTGAAGCTTTCTTT
CASSYPGQVMDTEAFF